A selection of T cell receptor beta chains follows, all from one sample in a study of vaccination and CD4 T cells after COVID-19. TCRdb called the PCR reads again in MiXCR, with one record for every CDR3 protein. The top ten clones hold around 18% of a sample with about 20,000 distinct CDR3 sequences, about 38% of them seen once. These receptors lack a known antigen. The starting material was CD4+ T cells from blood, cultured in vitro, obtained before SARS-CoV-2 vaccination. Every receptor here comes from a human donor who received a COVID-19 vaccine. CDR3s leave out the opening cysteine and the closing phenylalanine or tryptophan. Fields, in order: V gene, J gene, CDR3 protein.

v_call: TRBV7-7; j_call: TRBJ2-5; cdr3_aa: ASSLGSTQY
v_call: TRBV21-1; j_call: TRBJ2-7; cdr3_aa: ASSKGVGGYEQY
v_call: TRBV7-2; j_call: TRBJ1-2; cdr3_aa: ASSLVGQAANYGYT
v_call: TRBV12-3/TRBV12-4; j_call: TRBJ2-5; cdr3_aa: ASSVGRSQETQY
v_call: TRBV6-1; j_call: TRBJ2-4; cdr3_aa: ASRETGEGIQY
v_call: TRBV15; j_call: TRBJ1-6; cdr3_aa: ATSRELRVSPLH
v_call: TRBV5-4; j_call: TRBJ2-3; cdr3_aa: ASSSSGSTDTQY
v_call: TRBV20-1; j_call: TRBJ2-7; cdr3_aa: SAERLQGELYEQY
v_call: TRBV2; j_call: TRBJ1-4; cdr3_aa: ASSEEGGLNEKLF
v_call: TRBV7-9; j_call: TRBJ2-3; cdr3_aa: ASSLVVGVKTDTQY
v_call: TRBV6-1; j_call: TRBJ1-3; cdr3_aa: ASSEIAVSGNTIY
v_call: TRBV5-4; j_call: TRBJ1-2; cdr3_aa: ASSWDTNYGYT
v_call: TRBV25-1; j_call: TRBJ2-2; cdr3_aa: ASSENIGTRNTGELF
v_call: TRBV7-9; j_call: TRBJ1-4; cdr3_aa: ASSLGVSTNEKLF
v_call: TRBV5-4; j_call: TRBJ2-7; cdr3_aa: ASSQGKREQY
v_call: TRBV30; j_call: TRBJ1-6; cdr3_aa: AWTGLYNSPLH
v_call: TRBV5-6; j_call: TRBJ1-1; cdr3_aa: ASREDEAEAF